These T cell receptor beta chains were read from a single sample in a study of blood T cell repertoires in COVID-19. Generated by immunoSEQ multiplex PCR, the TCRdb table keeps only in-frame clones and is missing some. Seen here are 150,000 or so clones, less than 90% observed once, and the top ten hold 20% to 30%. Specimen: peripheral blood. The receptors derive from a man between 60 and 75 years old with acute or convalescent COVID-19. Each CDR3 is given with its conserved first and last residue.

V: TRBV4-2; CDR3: CASSQRTVPYEQYF
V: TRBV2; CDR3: CASSEEGFAGNEKLFF
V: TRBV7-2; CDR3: CASSALWVGRANNEQFF
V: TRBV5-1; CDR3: CASSSGLAGGELFF
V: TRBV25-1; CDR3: CASMTGGLYNEQFF
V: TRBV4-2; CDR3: CASSRTGALSYNEQFF
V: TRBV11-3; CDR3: CASSLARNTEAFF
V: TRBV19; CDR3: CASSIRGQGTGELFF
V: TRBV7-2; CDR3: CASSFDRGSYNEQFF
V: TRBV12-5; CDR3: CASGLVTGRIATNEKLFF
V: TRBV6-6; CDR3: CASREPGGEKLFF
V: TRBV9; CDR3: CASSPDGAGGSDTQYF
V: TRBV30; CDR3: CAWSPSTGFNEKLFF
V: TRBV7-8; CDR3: CASSNQGAGTEAFF
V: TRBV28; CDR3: CASSPDREGNTIYF
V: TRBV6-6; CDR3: CASSPGIPSGGVYTQYF
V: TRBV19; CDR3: CASSMRGSYNEQFF
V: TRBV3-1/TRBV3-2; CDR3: CASSHQAGSNQPQHF
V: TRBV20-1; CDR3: CSSGRGDEQFF
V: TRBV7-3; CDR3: CASSLTDITEAFF
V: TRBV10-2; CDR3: CASSESSVNSPLHF
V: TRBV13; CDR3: CASSPPDRGRGTGELFF
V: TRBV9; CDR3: CASGPQSSLSSGNTIYF
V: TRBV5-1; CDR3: CASSWGAGGPANEQFF
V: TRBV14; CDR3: CASSPYEAPETQYF
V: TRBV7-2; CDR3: CASSLGQGDPSGNTIYF
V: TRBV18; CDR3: CASSPRNSARDTEAFF
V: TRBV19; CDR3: CASIRTSGRTDTQYF
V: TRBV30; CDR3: CAWSVSGLAAQETQYF
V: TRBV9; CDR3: CASSAPLGTYANTGELFF
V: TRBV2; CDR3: CASSYESVTQHF
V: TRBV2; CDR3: CASSSTGGGQPQHF
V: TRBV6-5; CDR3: CASSNGQGHGYTF
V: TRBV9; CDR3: CASSVGGQETQYF
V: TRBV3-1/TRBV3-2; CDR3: CASSRGQGVGGYTF
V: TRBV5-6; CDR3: CASSLETGFTEAFF
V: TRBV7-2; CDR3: CASSSRGPRLGETQYF
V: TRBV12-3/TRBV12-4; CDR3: CASSFSRGTEAFF
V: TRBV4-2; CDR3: CASSQDRLGGGNYGYTF
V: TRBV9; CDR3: CASSVRGGETQYF
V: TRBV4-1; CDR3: CASSQDPGGTGELFF
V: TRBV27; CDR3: CASTRTGTYEQYF
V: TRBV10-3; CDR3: CAGDSGGYGEAFF
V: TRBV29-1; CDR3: CSVWGENYGYTF
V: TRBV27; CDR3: CASSLTGNYGYTF